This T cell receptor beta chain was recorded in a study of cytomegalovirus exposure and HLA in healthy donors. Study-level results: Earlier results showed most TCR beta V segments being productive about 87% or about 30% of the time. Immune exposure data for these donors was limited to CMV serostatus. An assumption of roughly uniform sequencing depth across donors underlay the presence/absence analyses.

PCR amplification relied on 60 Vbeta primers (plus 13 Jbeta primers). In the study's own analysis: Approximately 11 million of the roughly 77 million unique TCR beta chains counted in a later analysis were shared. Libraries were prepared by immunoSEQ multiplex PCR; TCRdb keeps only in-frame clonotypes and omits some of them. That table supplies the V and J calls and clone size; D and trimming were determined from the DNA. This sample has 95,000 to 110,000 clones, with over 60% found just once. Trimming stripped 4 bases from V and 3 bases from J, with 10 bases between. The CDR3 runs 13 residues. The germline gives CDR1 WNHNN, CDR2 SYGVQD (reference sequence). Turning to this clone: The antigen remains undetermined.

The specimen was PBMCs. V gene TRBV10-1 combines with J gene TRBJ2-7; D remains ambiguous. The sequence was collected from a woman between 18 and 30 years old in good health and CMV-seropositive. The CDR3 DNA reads TGCGCCAGCAGTGCTGGGCCAATCTACGAGCAGTACTTC. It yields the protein CASSAGPIYEQYF.